This passage covers 22 T cell receptor beta chains from one sample sequenced in a study of beta chain features in type 1 diabetes. Expressed TCRB transcripts got sequenced, as all isolated RNA was reverse transcribed. The data were produced by immunoSEQ multiplex PCR, yet TCRdb's version contains in-frame clones alone and is incomplete. The table shows under 300,000 clones, with 27% occurring only once. The sample taken for sequencing was central memory CD4+ T cells from blood. These receptors were taken from a man between 25 and 39 years old in good health.

In its sample, this clone was seen a few times. Other DNA sequences in this sample translate to the same CDR3. The chain uses TRBV7-9 and TRBJ1-1; a possible D gene is TRBD1 (6 bases). The CDR3 loop spans 13 amino acids. Germline values: CDR1 SEHNR, CDR2 FQNEAQ (reference sequence). Trimming removed 5 bases at V and 5 bases at J, with 12 bases between. The CDR3, as DNA: TGTGCCAGCAGCCTGGGGGGCAGGACTGAAGCTTTCTTT. Amino acids: CASSLGGRTEAFF.

CDR3 loop: CSVRGGDTEAFF. CDR3 coding DNA: TGCAGCGTTCGGGGCGGGGACACTGAAGCTTTCTTT. This chain joins TRBV29-1 and TRBJ1-1; perhaps TRBD1 as D (5 bases). CDR1 is SQVTM, CDR2 ANQGSEA, per germline. Deletions cut 5 bases from V and 3 bases from J, with 10 bases between. The CDR3 consists of 12 residues.

About this clone itself: A junction boundary mismatches the germline segment, possibly from a read error. J is TRBJ2-2 and V is TRBV29-1; D possibly corresponds to TRBD1 (5 bases). The CDR3 length is 15 residues. Germline-derived CDR1 and CDR2 are SQVTM and ANQGSEA. The CDR3 sequence: CSVKEAGRNTGELFF. The CDR3 DNA follows: TGCAGCGTTAAAGAGGCAGGGCGGAACACCGGGGAGCTGTTTTTT.

The V call is TRBV18, the J call TRBJ2-5; 8 bases line up with TRBD2. V lost 6 bases to trimming and J lost 0 bases; unmatched junction nucleotides: 9. CDR1 is KGHSH, CDR2 LQKENI, per germline. The CDR3 is made up of 16 amino acids. CDR3 coding DNA: TGTGCCAGCTCTCAACTAGCGGAATCGTACCAAGAGACCCAGTACTTC. Encoded protein: CASSQLAESYQETQYF. Supplemented by reference TRBV18 and TRBJ2-5, the full variable domain reads NAGVMQNPRHLVRRRGQEARLRCSPMKGHSHVYWYRQLPEEGLKFMVYLQKENIIDESGMPKERFSAEFPKEGPSILRIQQVVRGDSAAYFCASSQLAESYQETQYFGPGTRLLVL.

This clone has a handful of counts. This rearrangement joins TRBV5-1 to TRBJ2-3, with D unresolved. CDR1 is SGHRS and CDR2 is YFSETQ in the germline V gene. The germline V and J ends were trimmed by 4 bases and 2 bases, with 11 bases remaining between them. The CDR3 loop spans 14 amino acids. CDR3 residues: CASSLRQPTDTQYF. Written as DNA, the CDR3 is TGCGCCAGCAGCCTCCGACAACCCACAGATACGCAGTATTTT.

The sample holds a few counts of this clone. The rearrangement uses TRBV2 and TRBJ2-1, with D perhaps TRBD1 (5 bases). The CDR3 consists of 13 residues. From germline, CDR1 is SNHLY and CDR2 FYNNEI. V lost 10 bases and J 4 bases, leaving 14 bases between the germline ends. CDR3 in DNA: TGTGCCATAGGGGTTGATGAGTACAATGAGCAGTTCTTC. This codes for CAIGVDEYNEQFF.

In this sample, this clone turned up a few times. Other DNA variants within this sample encode the same CDR3. The chain employs TRBV5-4 and TRBJ2-5; D is perhaps TRBD1 (5 bases). The CDR3 is 13 amino acids. Trimming pared 0 bases from V and 7 bases from J, leaving 10 bases between. CDR1 is SGHNT and CDR2 is YYREEE in the germline V gene (reference sequence). CDR3 sequence (DNA): TGTGCCAGCAGCTTGGACTACCAGGGGACCCAGTACTTC. Translation: CASSLDYQGTQYF.

The rearrangement uses TRBV10-2 and TRBJ2-7; D remains unclear. The V end was cut by 8 bases, the J end by 0 bases, with 11 bases between. CDR3 length: 13 residues. Germline V gene sequence: CDR1 WSHSY, CDR2 SAAADI. The CDR3 protein is CASSRPSSYEQYF. DNA of the CDR3: TGCGCCAGCTCTCGACCTAGCTCCTACGAGCAGTACTTC.

This chain uses TRBV4-3 with TRBJ2-1; D gene unclear. There are 15 residues in the CDR3. Germline V CDR1 and CDR2: LGHNA, YSLEER. V was shortened by 0 bases and J by 0 bases, with 6 bases between the two germline ends. Here the CDR3 reads CASSQDRPSYNEQFF. The CDR3 DNA follows: TGCGCCAGCAGCCAAGATCGACCCTCCTACAATGAGCAGTTCTTC.

This chain joins TRBV5-1 and TRBJ1-1; no reliable D call. The CDR3 spans 16 residues. V lost 3 bases, J lost 0 bases, and 15 bases lay in between. Looked up from germline, CDR1 is SGHRS and CDR2 is YFSETQ. The chain's CDR3 is CASSSGGVGMNTEAFF. The DNA for the CDR3 is TGCGCCAGCAGCTCCGGCGGGGTGGGGATGAACACTGAAGCTTTCTTT.

The chain couples TRBV30 to TRBJ1-1; D gene unclear. Between the trimmed V and J ends, which lost 2 bases and 3 bases, there was a span of 13 bases. Germline-derived CDR1 and CDR2 are GTSNPN and SVGIG (reference sequence). This CDR3 comprises 14 residues. CDR3 residues: CAWSPPDGHTEAFF. CDR3 DNA: TGTGCCTGGAGTCCCCCGGACGGGCACACTGAAGCTTTCTTT.

This clone was observed a handful of times. The genes are TRBV2 and TRBJ2-2; 8 bases map to TRBD2. Unmatched junction bases numbered 5, after V lost 10 bases and J lost 4 bases. Germline CDR1 is SNHLY and CDR2 is FYNNEI. The CDR3 extends over 13 amino acids. CDR3 sequence: CAIRTSSTGELFF. CDR3 DNA sequence: TGTGCCATACGGACTAGCTCCACCGGGGAGCTGTTTTTT. Looking up the rest from reference TRBV2 and TRBJ2-2 gives the full variable domain: EPEVTQTPSHQVTQMGQEVILRCVPISNHLYFYWYRQILGQKVEFLVSFYNNEISEKSEIFDDQFSVERPDGSNFTLKIRSTKLEDSAMYFCAIRTSSTGELFFGEGSRLTVL.

CDR3 bases: TGTGCCAGCAGCCGTACGACAGGGGTGAACACTGAAGCTTTCTTT. It codes for CASSRTTGVNTEAFF. V usage is TRBV11-1 and J usage is TRBJ1-1, with 8 nucleotides matching TRBD1. Germline CDR1 is SGHAT and CDR2 is FQDESV (reference sequence). J was trimmed by 0 bases and V by 5 bases; bases with no gene match: 5. There are 15 residues in the CDR3.

This chain uses TRBV7-2 with TRBJ2-1, with D unclear. V was trimmed by 3 bases and J by 0 bases, leaving 9 bases between them. Germline values: CDR1 SGHTA, CDR2 FQGNSA. The CDR3 totals 15 residues. CDR3 amino acids: CASSFKTRSYNEQFF. CDR3 DNA sequence: TGTGCCAGCAGCTTCAAGACCCGCTCCTACAATGAGCAGTTCTTC.

This chain uses TRBV4-3 with TRBJ2-3, with TRBD2 identical over 7 bases. The CDR3 is 19 residues long. V shed 0 bases and J 6 bases; nucleotides not matched to a gene: 18. The germline gives CDR1 LGHNA, CDR2 YSLEER. CDR3 coding DNA: TGCGCCAGCAGCCAAGATGGGAGCGGCGGGAGCGTCACAAAGGATACGCAGTATTTT. It codes for CASSQDGSGGSVTKDTQYF.

CDR3: CSVQLGTGVGEQYF. CDR3 nucleotide sequence: TGCAGCGTCCAGCTCGGGACAGGGGTAGGCGAGCAGTACTTC. The chain couples TRBV29-1 to TRBJ2-5; 10 positions match TRBD1. The DNA end is a closer match to TRBJ2-7, so the J assignment may be wrong. In germline, CDR1 is SQVTM, CDR2 ANQGSEA. The length of the CDR3 is 14 residues.

DNA of the CDR3: TGTGCCAGCAGACATACTAGCGGGCTCACAGATACGCAGTATTTT. As protein: CASRHTSGLTDTQYF. V usage is TRBV6-5 and J usage is TRBJ2-3; TRBD2 matches 9 bases. In germline, CDR1 is MNHEY, CDR2 SVGAGI. Trimming removed 6 bases from V and 2 bases from J; junction bases left unmatched: 6. This CDR3 has 15 amino acids.

This clone was recorded a few times. This CDR3 reads CAWRGTGGGQPQHF. Here the CDR3 DNA reads TGTGCCTGGAGGGGCACAGGGGGAGGACAGCCCCAGCATTTT. This sequence joins TRBV30 and TRBJ1-5; 8 bases agree with TRBD1. Germline lookup yields CDR1 GTSNPN and CDR2 SVGIG (reference sequence). The CDR3 has 14 amino acids. Trimming took 3 bases from V and 7 from J; bases not matched to a gene: 8.

The rearrangement joins TRBV11-2 to TRBJ2-3; D is uncertain. The CDR3 is 14 residues long. The germline V gene has CDR1 SGHAT and CDR2 FQNNGV. V dropped 2 bases and J dropped 10 bases, with 16 bases sitting between them. The CDR3 nucleotides read TGTGCCAGCAGCTTACCTCCCGGCAGTAGTTCGCAGTATTTT. This encodes CASSLPPGSSSQYF. Supplemented by reference TRBV11-2 and TRBJ2-3, the full variable domain reads EAGVAQSPRYKIIEKRQSVAFWCNPISGHATLYWYQQILGQGPKLLIQFQNNGVVDDSQLPKDRFSAERLKGVDSTLKIQPAKLEDSAVYLCASSLPPGSSSQYFGPGTRLTVL.

This clone has only a few counts. This chain connects TRBV6-5 to TRBJ1-2, with D maybe TRBD1 (5 bases). V lost 6 bases, J lost 0 bases, and 8 bases lay in between. This CDR3 contains 13 residues. Looked up from germline, CDR1 is MNHEY and CDR2 is SVGAGI. The DNA of the CDR3 is TGTGCCAGCAGCGGACACACTAACTATGGCTACACCTTC. Its protein product is CASSGHTNYGYTF.

This chain links TRBV27 with TRBJ2-3; D uncertain. The CDR3 is 15 residues long. Trimming took off 0 bases at V and 1 base at J, with 8 bases between the two ends. In germline, CDR1 is MNHEY, CDR2 SMNVEV (reference sequence). DNA for the CDR3: TGTGCCAGCAGTTTATCTCTCGGAGGCACAGATACGCAGTATTTT. It specifies CASSLSLGGTDTQYF.

This clone was seen more than once but under ten times. This chain joins TRBV2 and TRBJ2-7, with 8 bases aligning to TRBD2. CDR1 and CDR2 (germline): SNHLY, FYNNEI. This CDR3 comprises 11 residues. With 11 bases clipped from V and 4 bases from J, the junction kept 4 bases outside the gene matches. DNA for the CDR3: TGTGCCGGGACTAGTATGTACGAGCAGTACTTC. Translated: CAGTSMYEQYF.